This TCR beta chain is drawn from a study of blood T cell repertoires in COVID-19. J gave up 5 bases and V 1 base, and 11 bases lay outside the gene matches. Germline-derived CDR1 and CDR2 are LGHNA and YNFKEQ. The CDR3 spans 17 residues. Generated by immunoSEQ multiplex PCR, the TCRdb table keeps only in-frame clones and is missing some. The repertoire holds more than 95,000 clones, with roughly 82% as singletons. This receptor was obtained from a man aged 60 to 75 with acute or convalescent COVID-19. This sequence joins TRBV4-2 and TRBJ2-5, with TRBD2 identical over 9 bases. Sequencing used peripheral blood. In nucleotides, the CDR3 is TGTGCCAGCAGCCAAGTCGGTGGACTAGCGAGGGGGGAGACCCAGTACTTC. It translates to CASSQVGGLARGETQYF.